This TCR beta chain came from a study of OX40 agonist ivuxolimab in advanced cancers. With regard to the full study: The costimulatory receptor OX40 (CD134) was targeted by ivuxolimab, a fully human IgG2 agonistic monoclonal antibody. Intravenous ivuxolimab was administered to patients every 2 weeks at six dose levels: 0.01, 0.1, 0.3, 1.5, 3 and 10 mg/kg. Among the roughly 52 dose-escalation patients, around 20 had hepatocellular carcinoma, around 15 melanoma, 9 renal cell carcinoma and 9 head and neck cancer. The dose-escalation cohort was about 83% male with a mean age of approximately 59 years, ranging from roughly 20 to 80. Patients were allowed to have had prior anti-PD-1, anti-PD-L1 or anti-CTLA-4 therapy, and approximately 43% of the dose-escalation patients had previously received checkpoint inhibitors. Partial responses occurred in three dose-escalation patients: two with cutaneous melanoma and one with hepatocellular carcinoma. Peripheral TCRbeta sequencing was intended to test whether TCR sequence diversity was altered and clonal T-cell expansion was caused by ivuxolimab. The monotherapy dose-escalation portion (N of about 50 patients) of the phase I ivuxolimab trial is reported in the paper.

Patients with a history of autoimmune disease or receiving systemic immunosuppression were excluded from the trial. In every dose cohort, peripheral blood was drawn for TCR sequencing at baseline, cycle 4 day 1, and cycle 7 day 1. Samples came from an open-label, multicenter, first-in-human phase I dose-escalation trial of ivuxolimab. Adults with locally advanced or metastatic head and neck squamous cell, hepatocellular, melanoma or renal cell carcinoma were enrolled in the trial. Before TCR sequencing, CD4+ and CD8+ T cells were separately sorted from peripheral blood. Study-wide conclusions, independent of this receptor: Antigen specificity was not determined for the clonally expanded peripheral T cells. Low levels of normalized T-cell clonal expansion were also seen in some patients who did not respond. At doses of 0.1 to 3.0 mg/kg, clonal expansion of both CD4+ and CD8+ blood T cells was observed from baseline to week 6. After ivuxolimab, more expanded clones were found on average in CD8+ T cells than in CD4+ T cells. Partial responders in the 0.1-3.0 mg/kg groups had among the lowest normalized peripheral clonal expansion, especially among CD8+ T cells.

Genomic DNA was isolated from the sorted cells so that the TCRbeta CDR3 region could be sequenced. TCRbeta CDR3 regions were sequenced using the immunoSEQ Assay. The immuneACCESS repertoire file appears here via TCRdb, limited to in-frame rearrangements. These files lack a portion of the clones; in checked studies, under half of the deficit traces to unresolved V genes, and the cause of the others is not known. For this sample the table gives tens of thousands of clones, of which approximately 80% were detected only once. The ten largest clones add up to approximately 5% of the sample. Concerning this clone itself: The specificity of this receptor is unknown. The record has no base qualities; no much larger clone is one base away.

The germline V end is reduced by 4 bases and the J end by 7 bases; junction bases left unmatched: 5. Looking up the germline V gene yields CDR1 SGHRS and CDR2 YFSETQ. Inclusive of the bounding cysteine and phenylalanine, the CDR3 is 14 residues long. Only the CDR3 DNA is retained, 42 bases long and in frame from the first base. The sequences come from CD4+ or CD8+ T cells sorted from blood, collected in a trial of the OX40 agonist ivuxolimab. In this chain, TRBV5-1 is recombined with TRBJ1-4; 9 nucleotides in the junction match TRBD1. The receptor's source is an adult with an advanced solid tumor such as melanoma, head and neck, liver or kidney cancer. This receptor carries the CDR3 CASSKGQGFEKLFF. The sequenced DNA: TGCGCCAGCAGCAAGGGACAGGGCTTTGAAAAACTGTTTTTT.